Described below is a single T cell receptor beta chain sequence and its context. These data come from a study of blood T cells in healthy people across ages. The use of a sample-barcoded 5' primer and a J-beta primer mix characterized a second PCR of 7 to 11 cycles. TCRdb re-analysed the 5' RACE reads in MiXCR, keeping a single row per CDR3 protein. This table has about 510,000 distinct CDR3 sequences, over 25% appearing once. Germline loops: CDR1 ENHRY, CDR2 SYGVKD. The J segment lost 5 bases and the V segment lost 5 bases, leaving 4 bases of the junction unmatched. The CDR3 is 14 residues long. Separately, the same data were catalogued under a study of T cells of mothers and their children.

Sequencing was done on a sample of blood. The rearrangement links TRBV10-3 to TRBJ2-1, with TRBD1 matching over 9 bases. The TCR sequence derives from a boy between 2 and 10 years old in good health. The CDR3: CAISLRTGDNEQFF. Written as DNA, the CDR3 is TGTGCCATCAGTCTCCGGACAGGGGACAATGAGCAGTTCTTC.